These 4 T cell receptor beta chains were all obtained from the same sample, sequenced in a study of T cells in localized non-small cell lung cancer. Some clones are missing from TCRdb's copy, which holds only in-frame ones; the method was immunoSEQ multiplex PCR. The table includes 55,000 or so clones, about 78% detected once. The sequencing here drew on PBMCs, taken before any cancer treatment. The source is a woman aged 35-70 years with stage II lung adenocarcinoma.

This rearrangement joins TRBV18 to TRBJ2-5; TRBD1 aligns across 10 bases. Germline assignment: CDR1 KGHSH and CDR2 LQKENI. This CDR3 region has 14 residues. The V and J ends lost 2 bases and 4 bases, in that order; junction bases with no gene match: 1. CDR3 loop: CASSPRTGGETQYF. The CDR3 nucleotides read TGTGCCAGCTCACCAAGGACAGGGGGAGAGACCCAGTACTTC.

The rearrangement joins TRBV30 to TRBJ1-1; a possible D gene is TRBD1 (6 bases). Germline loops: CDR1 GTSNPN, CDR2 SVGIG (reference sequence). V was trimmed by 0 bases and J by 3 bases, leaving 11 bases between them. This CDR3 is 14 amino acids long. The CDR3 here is CAWSVTGLDTEAFF. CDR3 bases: TGTGCCTGGAGTGTTACAGGGTTGGACACTGAAGCTTTCTTT.

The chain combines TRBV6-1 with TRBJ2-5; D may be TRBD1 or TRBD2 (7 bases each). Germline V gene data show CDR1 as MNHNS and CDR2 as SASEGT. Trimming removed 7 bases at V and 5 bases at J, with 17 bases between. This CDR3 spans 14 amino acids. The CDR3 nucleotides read TGTGCCAGCACCAGGGGGGGTCTGGGGGAGACCCAGTACTTC. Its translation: CASTRGGLGETQYF.

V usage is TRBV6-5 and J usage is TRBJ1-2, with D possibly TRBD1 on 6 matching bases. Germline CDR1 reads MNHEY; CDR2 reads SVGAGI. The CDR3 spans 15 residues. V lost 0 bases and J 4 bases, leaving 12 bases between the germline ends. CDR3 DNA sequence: TGTGCCAGCAGTTACTCCCCTGCCAGGGGCTATGGCTACACCTTC. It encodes CASSYSPARGYGYTF.